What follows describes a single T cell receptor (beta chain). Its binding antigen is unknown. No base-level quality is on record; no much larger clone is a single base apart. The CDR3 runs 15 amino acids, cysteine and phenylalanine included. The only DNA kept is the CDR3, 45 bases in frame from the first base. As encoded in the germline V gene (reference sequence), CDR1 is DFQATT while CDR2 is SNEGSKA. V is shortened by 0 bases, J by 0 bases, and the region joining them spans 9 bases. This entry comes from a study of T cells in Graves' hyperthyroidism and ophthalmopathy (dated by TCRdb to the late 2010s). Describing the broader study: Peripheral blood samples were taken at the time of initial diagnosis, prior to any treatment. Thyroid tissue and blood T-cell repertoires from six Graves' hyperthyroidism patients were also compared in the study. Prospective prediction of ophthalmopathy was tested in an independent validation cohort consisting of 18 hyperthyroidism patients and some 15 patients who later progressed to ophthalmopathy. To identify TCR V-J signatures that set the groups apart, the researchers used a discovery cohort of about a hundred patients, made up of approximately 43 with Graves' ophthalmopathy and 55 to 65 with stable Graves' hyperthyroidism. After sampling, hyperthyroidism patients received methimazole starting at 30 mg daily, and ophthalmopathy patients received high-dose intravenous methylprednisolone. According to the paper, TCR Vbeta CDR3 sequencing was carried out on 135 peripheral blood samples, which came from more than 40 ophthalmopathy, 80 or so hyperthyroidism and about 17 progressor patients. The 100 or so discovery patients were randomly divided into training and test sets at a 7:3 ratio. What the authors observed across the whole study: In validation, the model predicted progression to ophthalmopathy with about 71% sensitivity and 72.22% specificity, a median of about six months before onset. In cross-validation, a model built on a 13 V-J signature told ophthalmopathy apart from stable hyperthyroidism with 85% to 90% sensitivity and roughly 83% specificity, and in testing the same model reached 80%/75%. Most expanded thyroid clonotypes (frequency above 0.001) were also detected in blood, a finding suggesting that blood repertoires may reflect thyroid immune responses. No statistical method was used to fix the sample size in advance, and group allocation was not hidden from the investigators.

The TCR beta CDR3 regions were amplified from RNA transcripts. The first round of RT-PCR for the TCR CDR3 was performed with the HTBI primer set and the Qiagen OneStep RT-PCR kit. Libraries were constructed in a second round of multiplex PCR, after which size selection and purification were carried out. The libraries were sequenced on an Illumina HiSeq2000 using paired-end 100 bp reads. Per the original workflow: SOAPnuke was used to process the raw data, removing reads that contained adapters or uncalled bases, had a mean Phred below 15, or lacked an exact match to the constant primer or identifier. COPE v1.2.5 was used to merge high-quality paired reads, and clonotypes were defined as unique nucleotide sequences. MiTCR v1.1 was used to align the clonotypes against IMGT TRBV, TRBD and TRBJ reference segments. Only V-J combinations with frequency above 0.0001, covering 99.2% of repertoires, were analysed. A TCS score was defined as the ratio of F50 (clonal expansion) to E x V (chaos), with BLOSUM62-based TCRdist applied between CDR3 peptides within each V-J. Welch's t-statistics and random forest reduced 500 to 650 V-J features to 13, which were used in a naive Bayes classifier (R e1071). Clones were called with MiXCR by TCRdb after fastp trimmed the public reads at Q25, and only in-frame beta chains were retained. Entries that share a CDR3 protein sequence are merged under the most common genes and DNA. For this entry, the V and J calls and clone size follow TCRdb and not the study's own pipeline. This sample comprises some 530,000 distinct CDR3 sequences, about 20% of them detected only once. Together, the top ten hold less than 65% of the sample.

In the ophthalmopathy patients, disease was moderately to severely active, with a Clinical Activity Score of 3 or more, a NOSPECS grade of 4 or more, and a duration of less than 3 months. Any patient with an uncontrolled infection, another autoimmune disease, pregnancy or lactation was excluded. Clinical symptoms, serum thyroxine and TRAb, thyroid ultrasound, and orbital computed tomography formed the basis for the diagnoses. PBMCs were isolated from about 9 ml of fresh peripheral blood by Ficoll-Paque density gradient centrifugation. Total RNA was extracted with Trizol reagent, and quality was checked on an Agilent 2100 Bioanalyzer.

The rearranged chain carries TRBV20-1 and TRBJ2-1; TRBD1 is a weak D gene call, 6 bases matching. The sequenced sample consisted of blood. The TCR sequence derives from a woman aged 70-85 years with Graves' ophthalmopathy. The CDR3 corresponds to CSARDGGHSYNEQFF. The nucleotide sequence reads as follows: TGCAGTGCTAGAGATGGGGGACACTCCTACAATGAGCAGTTCTTC.